Included here is one TCR beta chain sequence, with context. Its antigen is not identified. Quantitative 5'-RACE with molecular barcodes generated TCR beta libraries. TCRdb called the 5' RACE reads again in MiXCR, with one record for every CDR3 protein. The sample carries under 850,000 distinct CDR3 sequences, under 20% recorded once. The data are from a study of CD8 T cells in ankylosing spondylitis. The study, taken as a whole, reports: Existing reports had already noted some motif variants in reactive arthritis synovial fluid and blood. Disease-linked clones were CD8+ and relatively rare in peripheral blood. Ankylosing spondylitis blood appeared to be characterized by a TCR beta motif of under 10 highly homologous variants.

The CDR3 sequence is 17 residues long. V shed 1 base, J shed 6 bases, and the junction held 5 bases outside the gene matches. Germline V gene data show CDR1 as LNHNV and CDR2 as YYDKDF (reference sequence). Specimen: blood, either unsorted or a sorted T cell fraction (not recorded which). The source of this sequence is a male donor with ankylosing spondylitis. This chain links TRBV15 with TRBJ2-1; 14 nucleotides line up with TRBD2. CDR3 DNA sequence: TGTGCCACCAGCAGAGGACTAGCGGGAGGGCCTGGCAATGAGCAGTTCTTC. It translates to CATSRGLAGGPGNEQFF.